This is a list of T cell receptor beta chains from one sample in a study of blood T cell repertoires in COVID-19. Generated by immunoSEQ multiplex PCR, the TCRdb table keeps only in-frame clones and is missing some. The sample holds about 320,000 clones, approximately 91% seen once. The sequencing sample was made of PBMCs or T cells enriched from blood (not recorded which). The receptors derive from a woman younger than 45 who had been exposed to COVID-19. The CDR3 runs from the conserved cysteine through the conserved F or W. The D gene is left open where the match is weak. Size is stated for part of the rows, as once, few or many counts, or as a class when the clone is expanded.

TGTGCCAGCTCACCTCCCGCAGGGGCCTACGAGCAGTACTTC	CASSPPAGAYEQYF	.	.	TRBV18	TRBJ2-7
TGTGCCAGCAGTTACTCCGCAGGGGGTATATGGGAGACCCAGTACTTC	CASSYSAGGIWETQYF	TRBD1	.	TRBV6-6	TRBJ2-5
TGTGCCAGCAGGGCAGGGGGTGGAAATACGCAGTATTTT	CASRAGGGNTQYF	TRBD1	.	TRBV6-5	TRBJ2-3
TGTGCCTGGAGTAAAGGCAGGGCAGCCAAAAACATTCAGTACTTC	CAWSKGRAAKNIQYF	.	.	TRBV30	TRBJ2-4
TGTGCCAGCAGTGAGGTCAGCGTCTATGGCTACACCTTC	CASSEVSVYGYTF	.	.	TRBV2	TRBJ1-2
TGTGCCAGCAGCTTCCTACGGGTCGAGCAGTTCTTC	CASSFLRVEQFF	.	.	TRBV5-5	TRBJ2-1
TGTGCCAGCAGTGGTCTTCAGGGGGCTACCTATGGCTACACCTTC	CASSGLQGATYGYTF	TRBD1	once	TRBV2	TRBJ1-2
TGCGCCAGCAGCCGGACAGGAGATGAAAAACTGTTTTTT	CASSRTGDEKLFF	TRBD1	.	TRBV5-1	TRBJ1-4
TGTGCCAGCTCACCACGGGACAGGGGGCGCGTGGGAACTAATGAAAAACTGTTTTTT	CASSPRDRGRVGTNEKLFF	TRBD1	once	TRBV18	TRBJ1-4
TGTGCCAGCAGCTTGGGGGCCGGCCATGGCTACACCTTC	CASSLGAGHGYTF	.	.	TRBV25-1	TRBJ1-2
TGTGCCAGCTCACCAGGCCTGTTGAACACTGAAGCTTTCTTT	CASSPGLLNTEAFF	.	.	TRBV18	TRBJ1-1
TGTGCCAGTAGTACGGGTTCCTGGAATGAGCAGTTCTTC	CASSTGSWNEQFF	.	.	TRBV19	TRBJ2-1
TGTGCCAGCAGCTTGTTGCCTAGGAACAGGGGCGACTATGGCTACACCTTC	CASSLLPRNRGDYGYTF	TRBD1	.	TRBV5-5	TRBJ1-2
TGTGCCAGCAGCTTAATCCGCTATGGCTACACCTTC	CASSLIRYGYTF	.	.	TRBV7-2	TRBJ1-2
TGCGCCAGCAGCTTGGCTGGCCCGAATGAAAAACTGTTTTTT	CASSLAGPNEKLFF	.	.	TRBV5-1	TRBJ1-4
TGCGCCAGCAGCTTGGCGCTTAGCGGGACTAGCACAGATACGCAGTATTTT	CASSLALSGTSTDTQYF	TRBD2	.	TRBV5-1	TRBJ2-3
TGTGCCAGCAGTGTGGGGGCAATTACTGAAGCTTTCTTT	CASSVGAITEAFF	.	.	TRBV6-4	TRBJ1-1
TGTGCCAGCAGCTCCGGGTTTAACACTGAAGCTTTCTTT	CASSSGFNTEAFF	.	.	TRBV12-3/TRBV12-4	TRBJ1-1
TGTGCCTGGAACACAGGGTTTGGCTACACCTTC	CAWNTGFGYTF	.	.	TRBV30	TRBJ1-2
TGTGCCAGCTCACCACGCGTCGGGGGAGCCCAAGAGACCCAGTACTTC	CASSPRVGGAQETQYF	.	.	TRBV18	TRBJ2-5
TGTGCCAGCAGCCAACTGGGGGCGCGGGGCTACACCTTC	CASSQLGARGYTF	.	.	TRBV14	TRBJ1-2
TGCGCCAGCAGCTTAGGACAGACGAACACTGAAGCTTTCTTT	CASSLGQTNTEAFF	.	.	TRBV4-3	TRBJ1-1
TGTGCCACCTCGTCTCTTGGGGGGGCAGATACGCAGTATTTT	CATSSLGGADTQYF	TRBD2	.	TRBV10-3	TRBJ2-3
TGTGCCAGCAGCTTGTTTACGGGGACTAATGAAAAACTGTTTTTT	CASSLFTGTNEKLFF	.	.	TRBV5-5	TRBJ1-4
TGTGCCAGCAGCTCCCTTGCCGGGAACACCGGGGAGCTGTTTTTT	CASSSLAGNTGELFF	.	.	TRBV7-9	TRBJ2-2
TGTGCCAGCCGCCTCCGGGACAGGAGGAAAGAGACCCAGTACTTC	CASRLRDRRKETQYF	TRBD1	.	TRBV3-1/TRBV3-2	TRBJ2-5
TGTGCCAGCAGGGAACCGAGCGGGGGGCCTTCCTACGAGCAGTACTTC	CASREPSGGPSYEQYF	TRBD2	.	TRBV7-2	TRBJ2-7
TGCGCCAGCAGCCAAGCCCCGACAGGGGGCGAGACTGAAGCTTTCTTT	CASSQAPTGGETEAFF	TRBD1	.	TRBV4-3	TRBJ1-1
TGTGCCAGCTCCCCCTCCGGGGTTAGCTCCTATAATTCACCCCTCCACTTT	CASSPSGVSSYNSPLHF	.	.	TRBV18	TRBJ1-6
TGTGCCAGCAGCTCACCGGGGTCCCTAAGCTCTGGGGCCAACGTCCTGACTTTC	CASSSPGSLSSGANVLTF	.	.	TRBV7-9	TRBJ2-6
TGTGCCAGCAGCTTAAGGGGAGGGATCAATGAGCAGTTCTTC	CASSLRGGINEQFF	TRBD2	.	TRBV11-2	TRBJ2-1
TGTGCCAGCAGCGTAGTCCCCAGCGTCTCTGGAAACACCATATATTTT	CASSVVPSVSGNTIYF	.	.	TRBV9	TRBJ1-3
TGTGCCAGCAGTCTGGCGGCGGGACTAACTAAGGGGACTGAAGCTTTCTTT	CASSLAAGLTKGTEAFF	.	.	TRBV27	TRBJ1-1
TGTGCCAGCAGCTTACTCTCCGGTCGGAGGGACGGCCAGCCCCAGCATTTT	CASSLLSGRRDGQPQHF	.	once	TRBV7-8	TRBJ1-5
TGTGCCAGCAGCCCGCGGACAAAATTGGGGCCTGAAGCTTTCTTT	CASSPRTKLGPEAFF	.	.	TRBV7-8	TRBJ1-1
TGTGCCAGCAGCTGGCAGGACATTAATTCACCCCTCCACTTT	CASSWQDINSPLHF	.	.	TRBV5-6	TRBJ1-6
TGTGCCTGGAGTCGCGGGGGGACCACAGATACGCAGTATTTT	CAWSRGGTTDTQYF	TRBD2	.	TRBV30	TRBJ2-3
TGCGCCAGCAGCCAAGGACCGGAGGCTGAAGCTTTCTTT	CASSQGPEAEAFF	.	.	TRBV5-1	TRBJ1-1
TGCGCCAGCAGCTTTAAGACTAGCGGGGTCCTCCCGGCAGATACGCAGTATTTT	CASSFKTSGVLPADTQYF	TRBD2	.	TRBV5-1	TRBJ2-3
TGTGCCAGCAGCCAATCCACAGGGATTTACAATGAGCAGTTCTTC	CASSQSTGIYNEQFF	.	.	TRBV5-4	TRBJ2-1
TGTGCCAGCACGGGGGCCTATAATTCACCCCTCCACTTT	CASTGAYNSPLHF	.	.	TRBV2	TRBJ1-6
TGTGCCAGCAGCTTAGCAGGGGAGCAGCCCCAGCATTTT	CASSLAGEQPQHF	.	.	TRBV11-2	TRBJ1-5
TGTGCCAGCAGCTCAGGGTCTCCCCGCTCCTACGAGCAGTACTTC	CASSSGSPRSYEQYF	.	.	TRBV7-9	TRBJ2-7
TGCGCCAGCAGCCAGAGACAGGGGAGCAACTATGGCTACACCTTC	CASSQRQGSNYGYTF	TRBD1	.	TRBV4-1	TRBJ1-2
TGCAGTGCTAGAGAAGGGGACAAAGCTTTCTTT	CSAREGDKAFF	.	.	TRBV20-1	TRBJ1-1
TGTGCCATCAGTGTAGGCGGGGGCAATGAGCAGTTCTTC	CAISVGGGNEQFF	TRBD2	.	TRBV10-3	TRBJ2-1
TGTGCCAGCAGTGAAGCGCTCCGGGGGACGAACACTGAAGCTTTCTTT	CASSEALRGTNTEAFF	.	.	TRBV2	TRBJ1-1
TGCGCCAGCAGCTTGGAACAGGGAAGATACGAGCAGTACTTC	CASSLEQGRYEQYF	.	.	TRBV5-1	TRBJ2-7
TGTGCCAGTAGTATAGGCCAGAAAATGAACACTGAAGCTTTCTTT	CASSIGQKMNTEAFF	.	.	TRBV19	TRBJ1-1
TGTGCCAGGGGTTCCTACGGACAGGGGGCGAAGACTGAAGCTTTCTTT	CARGSYGQGAKTEAFF	TRBD1	once	TRBV11-2	TRBJ1-1
TGTGCCAGCAGCCTGCGTGCCTATAATTCACCCCTCCACTTT	CASSLRAYNSPLHF	.	.	TRBV9	TRBJ1-6
TGTGCCAGCAGCTTCGGCAGGGGAATTCACGAGCAGTACTTC	CASSFGRGIHEQYF	.	few	TRBV7-8	TRBJ2-7
TGTGCCACCAGTGTTCTGACAGGGCGCACAGATACGCAGTATTTT	CATSVLTGRTDTQYF	TRBD1	.	TRBV24-1	TRBJ2-3
TGTGCCTCTAGTAAGGATTCACCCCTCCACTTT	CASSKDSPLHF	.	.	TRBV2	TRBJ1-6